This paragraph covers one T cell receptor beta chain sequence. The antigen it recognizes is unknown. The record has no base qualities; no much larger clone is one base away. From the germline V gene, CDR1 is SGHAT and CDR2 is FQNNGV. V is reduced by 1 base and J by 1 base, leaving a spacing of 10 bases between them. Spanning cysteine to phenylalanine, the CDR3 consists of 15 amino acids. Only the CDR3 part of the read is kept: 45 bases, read in frame from the first base. These data come from a study of T cells in Graves' hyperthyroidism and ophthalmopathy (dated by TCRdb to 2018 to 2020). Study-level background: Peripheral blood samples were taken at initial diagnosis, before any treatment was given. To identify TCR V-J signatures that set the groups apart, the researchers used a discovery cohort of 100 or so patients, made up of 40 to 45 with Graves' ophthalmopathy and about 60 with stable Graves' hyperthyroidism. An independent validation cohort of under 20 hyperthyroidism patients and more than 15 patients who later progressed to ophthalmopathy tested prospective prediction of ophthalmopathy. The 75 to 100 discovery patients were divided at random into training and test sets in a 7:3 ratio. In addition, the study compared T-cell repertoires in thyroid tissue and in blood from six Graves' hyperthyroidism patients. After blood sampling, hyperthyroidism patients were treated with methimazole at a starting dose of 30 mg daily, and ophthalmopathy patients were treated with high-dose intravenous methylprednisolone. According to the paper, TCR Vbeta CDR3 sequencing was carried out on 135 peripheral blood samples, which came from 40 to 45 ophthalmopathy, around 75 hyperthyroidism and roughly 17 progressor patients.

Overall study results and their limits: In validation, the model predicted progression to ophthalmopathy a median of 6.5 months before onset, with roughly 70% sensitivity and 72.22% specificity. A model built on a 13 V-J signature distinguished ophthalmopathy from stable hyperthyroidism, reaching roughly 88% sensitivity and under 84% specificity in cross-validation and 80%/75% in testing. Most expanded thyroid clonotypes (frequency above 0.001) were also detected in blood, suggesting blood repertoires may reflect thyroid immune responses. Sample size was not statistically predetermined, and investigators were not blinded to group allocation.

Graves' hyperthyroidism was defined as stable when no progression to ophthalmopathy occurred over 18 months of follow-up. Hyperthyroidism patients were newly diagnosed, with disease duration under 2 months, and aged 18 to 65 years. Patients with uncontrolled infections, other autoimmune diseases, pregnancy or lactation were excluded. Diagnoses were based on clinical symptoms, serum thyroxine and TRAb, thyroid ultrasound and orbital computed tomography. PBMCs were separated from 10 ml of fresh peripheral blood using Ficoll-Paque density gradient centrifugation. Total RNA was extracted with Trizol reagent, and quality was checked on an Agilent 2100 Bioanalyzer. TCR beta CDR3 regions were amplified from RNA transcripts. For the first round of RT-PCR on the TCR CDR3, the HTBI primer set was used together with the Qiagen OneStep RT-PCR kit. The libraries were constructed in a second round of multiplex PCR and then size-selected and purified. Libraries were sequenced paired-end with 100 bp reads on an Illumina HiSeq2000. On the study's bioinformatics: Raw data were processed with SOAPnuke, discarding reads with adapters, uncalled bases, mean Phred below 15, or no exact constant-primer or identifier match. High-quality paired reads were merged using COPE v1.2.5, and each unique nucleotide sequence was defined as a clonotype. MiTCR v1.1 was used to align the clonotypes against IMGT TRBV, TRBD and TRBJ reference segments. The analysis was restricted to V-J combinations with a frequency above 0.0001, which together covered roughly 99% of the repertoires. The TCS score was defined as the ratio of F50 (clonal expansion) to E x V (chaos), calculated using BLOSUM62-based TCRdist between CDR3 peptides within each V-J. Welch's t-statistics and random forest reduced 500 to 650 V-J features to around 14, which were used in a naive Bayes classifier (R e1071). Using fastp at Q25 and MiXCR, TCRdb reprocessed the public reads and kept productive beta chains. Every CDR3 protein is listed once, alongside the most common genes and DNA of its rows. TCRdb, not the original authors, processed these V and J calls. The table for this sample lists about 340,000 distinct CDR3 sequences; 18% of them were counted only once. The ten largest clones capture around 47% of the sample.

Rearrangement joined TRBV11-2 to TRBJ1-1; the D segment could be TRBD1, given 5 matching bases. Sequenced sample: blood. This TCR derives from a woman aged 45-59 years with Graves' hyperthyroidism. The CDR3: CASSLVVTANTEAFF. DNA sequence: TGTGCCAGCAGCTTAGTTGTGACAGCGAACACTGAAGCTTTCTTT.